Given below is one T cell receptor (beta chain) in context. Its antigen has not been determined. No much larger clone exists at a distance of one base, and base qualities are not known. Library prep was done by the immunoSEQ multiplex PCR assay. On the authors' methods: A statistical classification framework was developed to diagnose cytomegalovirus status using the catalog of TCR beta chain sequences. The table was pulled from immuneACCESS by TCRdb, which kept in-frame rearrangements only. Such tables lose some clones; where checked, under half of the loss comes from unresolved V genes, and the rest has no known cause. That table is the source of V, J and clone size, and D and trimming were worked out from the DNA. A total of about 130,000 clones appear in this sample, approximately 94% of them only once. In total, the top ten clones hold 1.5% to 2% of the sample. This record comes from a study of cytomegalovirus exposure and HLA in healthy donors (dated 2017 in TCRdb). About the full investigation: A later analysis indicated that the 95 to 150 validation repertoires were generated on the platform also employed for the roughly 730 repertoires of the first cohort. The aim of the study was to test whether cataloging public T cell receptors could identify signatures of past pathogen exposure. In addition to the first cohort of 666 subjects, a separate validation cohort of 130 or so different subjects was used. The study combined high-throughput TCR immunosequencing, statistical association of individual TCRs with disease status, and machine learning to predict cytomegalovirus infection status. General conclusions and limits of the study: In both the original and validation cohorts, the classifier was reported to diagnose cytomegalovirus status with high specificity and sensitivity. Most TCR sequences were observed very rarely across donors, whereas some public TCRs were present in many individuals. Subsequent analysis determined that TCRs grouped into clusters in the first cohort also showed a tendency toward co-occurrence across the 120 validation repertoires, and about 93% of cluster scores exceeded 0. A later analysis had no HLA typing for the validation cohort, so co-occurrence there was scored across all 130 or so repertoires. Three of the identified cytomegalovirus-associated TCR beta chains were confirmed in vitro to be specific for cytomegalovirus antigens. The authors suggested that the approach could potentially be generalized to other disease states and immunological phenotypes. The study gave a list of around 170 TCR beta chains associated with cytomegalovirus.

Per the germline V gene, SGHRS is the CDR1 and YFSETQ is the CDR2. There are 15 amino acids in the CDR3, from cysteine to phenylalanine inclusive. The entry retains the CDR3 DNA only, 45 bases that are in frame from base 1. The junction shows trimming of 2 bases on V and 7 bases on J, plus 19 bases between the germline ends. Donors formed part of the validation cohort, which comprised 120 subjects and was distinct from the first cohort of roughly 600 subjects. The sequenced sample was PBMCs. The origin of this receptor is a man aged 18 to 30 in good health and CMV-seronegative. The chain was built from TRBV5-1 and TRBJ2-7; tentative D gene TRBD2, with 6 bases matching. At the DNA level, the sequence is TGCGCCAGCAGCTTACCGGGACCGGGGGAAGGTGAGCAGTACTTC. It translates as CASSLPGPGEGEQYF.